Below, 18 T cell receptor beta chains from the same sample are listed, as sequenced in a study of shared clonotypes between healthy human individuals. Sequencing was performed with immunoSEQ multiplex PCR; in TCRdb, only in-frame clones are kept and a portion is missing. This table holds millions of clones, approximately 93% found once. Sequencing was performed on naive CD4+ T cells from PBMCs. Subset denoted: CD45RA+ positively selected. The receptors were sampled from a man between 18 and 29 years old in good health. Some clones in this sample may be carry-over from other donors' samples.

The V gene is TRBV10-3, the J gene TRBJ2-7, with 9 bases lining up with TRBD2. The CDR3 totals 16 residues. CDR1 ENHRY and CDR2 SYGVKD come from the germline V gene. Losses at the gene ends were 6 bases for V and 0 bases for J; bases not matched to a gene: 9. CDR3 sequence reads: CAISNRLADSSYEQYF. For the CDR3, the DNA is TGTGCCATCAGCAACAGACTAGCGGACAGCTCCTACGAGCAGTACTTC.

This chain connects TRBV13 to TRBJ2-1; D may be TRBD1 or TRBD2 (5 bases each). The V end was cut by 5 bases, the J end by 5 bases, with 10 bases between. The V gene's germline CDR1 is PRHDT and CDR2 FYEKMQ (reference sequence). This CDR3 has 13 amino acids. In nucleotides, the CDR3 is TGTGCCAGCAGCCTGGGACCTCACAATGAGCAGTTCTTC. Its protein product is CASSLGPHNEQFF.

This chain uses TRBV7-3 with TRBJ2-2, with a possible D match to TRBD1 (6 bases). Germline CDR1 SGHTA, CDR2 FQGTGA. The CDR3 runs to 17 residues. V was clipped by 2 bases and J by 2 bases, with 15 bases between them. The CDR3 region is CASSLQGRAPNTGELFF. CDR3 nucleotide sequence: TGTGCCAGCAGCTTACAGGGGAGAGCGCCTAACACCGGGGAGCTGTTTTTT.

The V gene is TRBV6-5, the J gene TRBJ2-1, with 10 positions matching TRBD2. This CDR3 has 16 amino acids. Per the germline V gene, CDR1 is MNHEY and CDR2 is SVGAGI. V was pared by 4 bases and J by 0 bases, with 3 bases of the junction left unmatched. CDR3: CASSSSGRASYNEQFF. In DNA, the CDR3 is TGTGCCAGCAGTTCCAGCGGGAGGGCCTCCTACAATGAGCAGTTCTTC.

The chain has TRBV19 and TRBJ2-1; D gene uncertain. V was shortened by 6 bases and J by 0 bases, with 12 bases between the two germline ends. The germline gives CDR1 LNHDA, CDR2 SQIVND (reference sequence). The CDR3 sequence is 15 residues long. CDR3 nucleotide sequence: TGTGCCAGTAGAAAGGACGCGAGCTCCTACAATGAGCAGTTCTTC. Its translation: CASRKDASSYNEQFF.

The chain is built from TRBV7-2 and TRBJ1-2, with 7 bases that match TRBD1. The CDR3 covers 15 residues. V dropped 3 bases and J dropped 6; count of bases not matched to a gene: 10. Germline loops: CDR1 SGHTA, CDR2 FQGNSA. The CDR3 sequence is CASSLGGGRSNGYTF. In DNA, the CDR3 is TGTGCCAGCAGCTTGGGAGGGGGCCGATCTAATGGCTACACCTTC.

This sequence joins TRBV14 and TRBJ2-1, with D possibly TRBD1 on 5 matching bases. In germline, CDR1 is SGHDN, CDR2 FVKESK. Trimming cost V 0 bases and J 3 bases, with 15 bases left between them. The CDR3 covers 17 residues. CDR3 protein: CASSQEGAGPLYNEQFF. In DNA form, the CDR3 reads TGTGCCAGCAGCCAAGAAGGGGCAGGCCCGCTCTACAATGAGCAGTTCTTC.

As regards this clone: The sample has other DNA sequences that encode this CDR3 too. The V and J genes are TRBV5-1 and TRBJ2-5; a possible D gene is TRBD2 (5 bases). Germline values: CDR1 SGHRS, CDR2 YFSETQ. V lost 4 bases and J lost 5, with 12 bases in between. The CDR3 extends over 13 amino acids. CDR3 nucleotide sequence: TGCGCCAGCAGCCCCGGGGAAGGCGAGACCCAGTACTTC. Protein sequence: CASSPGEGETQYF.

Points on this clone: Other DNA variants within this sample encode the same CDR3. The chain carries TRBV5-1 and TRBJ2-2; D is uncertain. Looked up from germline, CDR1 is SGHRS and CDR2 is YFSETQ. The CDR3 covers 14 residues. V was shortened by 0 bases and J by 2 bases, with 5 bases between the two germline ends. The CDR3 region has the DNA TGCGCCAGCAGCTTGGCAACCAACACCGGGGAGCTGTTTTTT. Translation gives CASSLATNTGELFF.

The chain carries TRBV6-4 and TRBJ2-1; 8 nucleotides align to TRBD2. Germline trimming cut 10 bases from V and 7 bases from J; bases unmatched to any gene: 12. This CDR3 has 14 residues. Germline loops: CDR1 MRHNA, CDR2 SNTAGT. CDR3 in DNA: TGTGCCACCAGGGAGAGCGGGAGAGGTAATGAGCAGTTCTTC. Amino acids: CATRESGRGNEQFF.

This clone was seen a single time. The sample contains more than one DNA sequence encoding this CDR3. The rearrangement uses TRBV28 and TRBJ1-2, with 10 bases matching TRBD1. This CDR3 spans 13 amino acids. V shed 5 bases and J 8 bases; nucleotides not matched to a gene: 5. CDR1 MDHEN and CDR2 SYDVKM come from the germline V gene. In DNA, the CDR3 is TGTGCCAGCAGTCTAGGACAGGGGGGAGGCTACACCTTC. Translation gives CASSLGQGGGYTF.

CDR3 in DNA: TGCGCCAGCAGCCGTCAAGCAGGGACTGAGACAGATACGCAGTATTTT. This sequence encodes CASSRQAGTETDTQYF. The rearrangement uses TRBV4-3 and TRBJ2-3; possibly TRBD2 for D (6 bases). In germline, CDR1 is LGHNA, CDR2 YSLEER. This CDR3 region has 16 residues. V was shortened by 4 bases and J by 3 bases, with 17 bases between the two germline ends.

This clone occurred once. V usage is TRBV28 and J usage is TRBJ2-7; perhaps TRBD1 as D (6 bases). Looked up from germline, CDR1 is MDHEN and CDR2 is SYDVKM. Trimming removed 6 bases at V and 6 bases at J, with 15 bases between. The CDR3 has 13 amino acids. CDR3 protein: CASRRIRGGEQYF. For the CDR3, the DNA is TGTGCCAGCAGACGGATAAGAGGGGGCGAGCAGTACTTC. The entire variable domain, with the rest obtained from reference TRBV28 and TRBJ2-7, is as follows: DVKVTQSSRYLVKRTGEKVFLECVQDMDHENMFWYRQDPGLGLRLIYFSYDVKMKEKGDIPEGYSVSREKKERFSLILESASTNQTSMYLCASRRIRGGEQYFGPGTRLTVT.

The V call is TRBV4-2, the J call TRBJ1-2, with 7 bases that match TRBD1. Per the germline V gene, CDR1 is LGHNA and CDR2 is YNFKEQ. The CDR3 length is 15 residues. V was clipped by 0 bases and J by 4 bases; unmatched bases: 5. This chain's CDR3 is CASSQDLGQIYGYTF. CDR3 nucleotides: TGTGCCAGCAGCCAAGATCTGGGACAGATCTATGGCTACACCTTC.

This rearrangement joins TRBV28 to TRBJ2-7, with D uncertain. Deletions cut 5 bases from V and 2 bases from J, with 7 bases between. The length of the CDR3 is 12 residues. Germline V gene data show CDR1 as MDHEN and CDR2 as SYDVKM. The CDR3: CASSTPTYEQYF. In DNA, the CDR3 is TGTGCCAGCAGTACCCCAACCTACGAGCAGTACTTC.

The chain combines TRBV15 with TRBJ2-7; 9 bases align to TRBD2. J lost 2 bases, V lost 0 bases, and 2 bases had no gene match. The CDR3 spans 15 residues. Germline values: CDR1 LNHNV, CDR2 YYDKDF (reference sequence). This chain's CDR3 is CATSRDLAGTYEQYF. For the CDR3, the DNA is TGTGCCACCAGCAGAGACCTAGCGGGAACCTACGAGCAGTACTTC.

This clone was counted once. The chain uses TRBV28 and TRBJ2-7, with a tentative D call TRBD2 (5 bases). The V gene lost 7 bases and the J gene lost 3 bases, with 16 bases spanning the gap. Germline CDR1 is MDHEN and CDR2 is SYDVKM. This CDR3 contains 14 residues. Here the CDR3 DNA reads TGTGCCAGCACTAGAAGAGGGCCCCACTACGAGCAGTACTTC. This encodes CASTRRGPHYEQYF.

This chain joins TRBV5-1 and TRBJ2-2, with D maybe TRBD1 (5 bases). CDR3 length equals 16 residues. The V and J ends lost 6 bases and 1 base respectively, with 16 bases between them. Germline CDR1 and CDR2: SGHRS and YFSETQ. The CDR3 sequence is CASTFGAFLNTGELFF. The CDR3 DNA reads as TGCGCCAGCACCTTTGGGGCCTTCTTGAACACCGGGGAGCTGTTTTTT.